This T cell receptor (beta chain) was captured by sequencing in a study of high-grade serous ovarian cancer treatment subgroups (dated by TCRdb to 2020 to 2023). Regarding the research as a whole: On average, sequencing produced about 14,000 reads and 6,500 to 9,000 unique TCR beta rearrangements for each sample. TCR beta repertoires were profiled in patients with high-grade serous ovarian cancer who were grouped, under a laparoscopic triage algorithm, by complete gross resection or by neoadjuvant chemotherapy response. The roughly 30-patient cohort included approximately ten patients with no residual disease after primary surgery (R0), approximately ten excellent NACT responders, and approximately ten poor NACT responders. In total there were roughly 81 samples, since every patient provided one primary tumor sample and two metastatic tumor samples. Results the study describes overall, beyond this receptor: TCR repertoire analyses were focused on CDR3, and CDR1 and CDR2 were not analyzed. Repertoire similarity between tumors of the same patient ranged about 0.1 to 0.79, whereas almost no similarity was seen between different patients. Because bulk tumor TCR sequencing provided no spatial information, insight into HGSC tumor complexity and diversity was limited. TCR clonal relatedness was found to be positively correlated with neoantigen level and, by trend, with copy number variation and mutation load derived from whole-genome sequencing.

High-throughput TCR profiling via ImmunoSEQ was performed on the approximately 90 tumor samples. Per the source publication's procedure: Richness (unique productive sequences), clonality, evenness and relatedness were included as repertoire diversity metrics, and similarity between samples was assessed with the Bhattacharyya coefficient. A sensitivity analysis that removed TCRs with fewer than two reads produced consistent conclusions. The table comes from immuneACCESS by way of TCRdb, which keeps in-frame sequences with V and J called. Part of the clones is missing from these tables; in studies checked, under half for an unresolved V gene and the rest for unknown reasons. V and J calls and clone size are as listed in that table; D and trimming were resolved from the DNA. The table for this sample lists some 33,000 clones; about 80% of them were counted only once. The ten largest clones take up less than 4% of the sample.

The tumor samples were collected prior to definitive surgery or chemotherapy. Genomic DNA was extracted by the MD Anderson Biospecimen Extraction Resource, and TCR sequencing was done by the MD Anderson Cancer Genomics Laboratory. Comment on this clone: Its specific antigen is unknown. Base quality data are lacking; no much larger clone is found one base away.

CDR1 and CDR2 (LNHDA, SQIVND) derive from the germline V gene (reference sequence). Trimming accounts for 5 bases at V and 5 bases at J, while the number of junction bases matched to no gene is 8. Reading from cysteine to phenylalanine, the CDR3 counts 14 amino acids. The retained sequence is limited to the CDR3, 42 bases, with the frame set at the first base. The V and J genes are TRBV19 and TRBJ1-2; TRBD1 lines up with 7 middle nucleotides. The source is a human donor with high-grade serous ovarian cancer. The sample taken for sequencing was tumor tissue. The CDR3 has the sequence CASSLGGQIYGYTF. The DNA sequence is TGTGCCAGTAGTTTAGGGGGCCAGATTTATGGCTACACCTTC.